This TCR beta chain was captured in a study of CDR3 diversity in severe acne. A single record per CDR3 protein comes from TCRdb applying MiXCR to the PCR reads. Among about 85,000 distinct CDR3 sequences listed, roughly 52% were seen once. The junction had 16 bases not matched to a gene; V was cut back by 4 bases and J by 5 bases. The CDR3 is 19 amino acids. Germline CDR1 is SGHRS and CDR2 is YFSETQ. The TCR comes from a male donor in good health, serving as a control. Sequenced: blood. V is TRBV5-1 and J is TRBJ2-5; 14 bases align to TRBD2. CDR3 sequence (DNA): TGCGCCAGCAGCCGATCTCACGGGACTAGCGGGAGATTTAGGGAGACCCAGTACTTC. Amino acids: CASSRSHGTSGRFRETQYF.